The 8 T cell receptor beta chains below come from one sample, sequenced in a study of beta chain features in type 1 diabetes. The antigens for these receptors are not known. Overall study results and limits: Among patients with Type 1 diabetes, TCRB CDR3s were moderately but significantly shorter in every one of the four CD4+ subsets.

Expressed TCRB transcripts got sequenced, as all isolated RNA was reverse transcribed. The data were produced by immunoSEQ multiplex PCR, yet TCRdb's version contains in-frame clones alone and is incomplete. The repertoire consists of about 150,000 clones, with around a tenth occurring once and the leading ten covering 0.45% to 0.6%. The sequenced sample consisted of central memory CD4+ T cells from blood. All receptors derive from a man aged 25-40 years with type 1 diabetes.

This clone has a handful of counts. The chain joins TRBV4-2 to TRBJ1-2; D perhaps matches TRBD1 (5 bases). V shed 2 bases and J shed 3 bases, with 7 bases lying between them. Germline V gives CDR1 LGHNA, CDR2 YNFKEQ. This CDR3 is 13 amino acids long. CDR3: CASSQKGDYGYTF. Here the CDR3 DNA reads TGTGCCAGCAGCCAAAAAGGGGACTATGGCTACACCTTC.

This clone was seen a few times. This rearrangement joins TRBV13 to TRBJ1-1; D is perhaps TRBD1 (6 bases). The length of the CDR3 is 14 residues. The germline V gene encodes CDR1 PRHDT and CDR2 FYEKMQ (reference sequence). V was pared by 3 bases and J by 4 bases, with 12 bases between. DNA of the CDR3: TGTGCCAGCAGCTTCCGACAGGTGGTCACTGAAGCTTTCTTT. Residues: CASSFRQVVTEAFF.

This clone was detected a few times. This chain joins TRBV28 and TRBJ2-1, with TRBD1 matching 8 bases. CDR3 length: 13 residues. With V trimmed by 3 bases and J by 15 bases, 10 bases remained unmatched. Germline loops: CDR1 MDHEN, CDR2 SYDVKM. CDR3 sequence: CASSFERRDRRFF. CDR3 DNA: TGTGCCAGCAGTTTTGAACGCCGGGACAGGCGGTTCTTC.

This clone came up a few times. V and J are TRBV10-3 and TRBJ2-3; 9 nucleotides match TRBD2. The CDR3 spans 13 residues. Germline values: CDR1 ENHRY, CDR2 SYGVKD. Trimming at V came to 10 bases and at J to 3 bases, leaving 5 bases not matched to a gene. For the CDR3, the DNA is TGTGCCAGCCTACTAGCGGGTACAGATACGCAGTATTTT. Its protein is CASLLAGTDTQYF.

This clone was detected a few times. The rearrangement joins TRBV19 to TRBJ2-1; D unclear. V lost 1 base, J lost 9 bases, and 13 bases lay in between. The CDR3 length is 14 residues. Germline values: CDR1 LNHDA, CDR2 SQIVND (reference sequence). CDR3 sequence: CASSIAGASGEQFF. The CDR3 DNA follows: TGTGCCAGTAGTATAGCGGGTGCTTCGGGTGAGCAGTTCTTC.

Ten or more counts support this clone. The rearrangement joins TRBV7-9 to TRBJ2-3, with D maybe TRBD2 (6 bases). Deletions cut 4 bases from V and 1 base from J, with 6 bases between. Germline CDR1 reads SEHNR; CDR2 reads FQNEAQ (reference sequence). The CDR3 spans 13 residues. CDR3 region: CASSSSGTDTQYF. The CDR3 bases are TGTGCCAGCAGCTCTAGCGGCACAGATACGCAGTATTTT.

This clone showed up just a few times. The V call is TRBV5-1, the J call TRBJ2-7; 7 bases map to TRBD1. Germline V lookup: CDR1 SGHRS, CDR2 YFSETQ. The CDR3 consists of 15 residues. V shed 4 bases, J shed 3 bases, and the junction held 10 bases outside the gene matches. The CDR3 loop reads CASSPTDRPDYEQYF. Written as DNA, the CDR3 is TGCGCCAGCAGCCCCACGGACAGGCCCGACTACGAGCAGTACTTC.

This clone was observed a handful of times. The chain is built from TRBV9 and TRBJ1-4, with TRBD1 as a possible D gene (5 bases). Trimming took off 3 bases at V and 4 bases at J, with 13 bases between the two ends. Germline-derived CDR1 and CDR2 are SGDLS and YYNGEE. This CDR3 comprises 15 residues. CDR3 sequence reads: CASSGALGLNEKLFF. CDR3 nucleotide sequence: TGTGCCAGCAGCGGGGCCTTGGGGCTTAATGAAAAACTGTTTTTT.